This T cell receptor (beta chain) was recorded in a study of blood T cell repertoires in COVID-19. Using immunoSEQ multiplex PCR, the repertoire was profiled, and TCRdb retains in-frame clones only, with some absent. Here the sample spans nearly 250,000 clones, approximately 85% being singletons. The TCR was taken from an elderly woman with COVID-19, enrolled during active disease. The sample was peripheral blood.

The CDR3 is CAISQDRGRQPQHF. The CDR3 DNA sequence: TGTGCCATCAGCCAGGACAGGGGGCGGCAGCCCCAGCATTTT. The chain employs TRBV10-3 and TRBJ1-5; 11 bases map to TRBD1. The CDR3 is 14 amino acids. The germline CDR1 and CDR2 sequences are ENHRY and SYGVKD. J lost 7 bases, V lost 6 bases, and 5 bases had no gene match.